The source of this T cell receptor beta chain is a study of identical twins. Germline V gene data show CDR1 as MDHEN and CDR2 as SYDVKM. CDR3 length: 14 amino acids. V trimming: 10 bases; J trimming: 2 bases; junction bases outside the gene matches: 4. Using its own MiXCR run on the 5' RACE reads, TCRdb lists one record per CDR3 protein. The data contain roughly 1.6 million distinct CDR3 sequences, under 35% of them seen just once; the ten biggest clones take up around 0.25%. On this clonotype itself: Its antigen is undetermined.

Regarding the study as a whole: Twin pairs' shared out-of-frame alpha sequences were enriched in low generation probability.

Sample: cord blood. The clonotype comes from a newborn girl in good health. The V gene is TRBV28, the J gene TRBJ2-1; 11 bases fit TRBD2. The CDR3, as DNA: TGTGCCACCTCACTAGCGGGAGCCTACAATGAGCAGTTCTTC. This sequence encodes CATSLAGAYNEQFF.